At least ten counts were recorded for the clone carrying this T cell receptor beta chain. As yet, its antigen is unknown. This CDR3 is built from 12 residues. Trimming left V 3 bases short and J 4 bases short, with 6 bases between. This entry comes from a study of response to subunit inactivated influenza vaccine. Notes on the study in general: The study's authors posited that every seasonal influenza vaccination enlists few new T cells.

TCRdb fed the RT-PCR reads into MiXCR, producing one record per CDR3 protein. The sample contains fewer than 350,000 distinct CDR3 sequences, 20% to 25% of which appear only once. This chain connects TRBV12-3 or TRBV12-4 to TRBJ1-2; D gene ambiguous. The sample consisted of PBMCs from blood, taken approximately 22 months after vaccination. This TCR was recovered from a man between 50 and 69 years old who received an inactivated influenza vaccine. The CDR3 loop reads CASSFPGYGYTF. The CDR3 DNA reads TGTGCCAGCAGTTTCCCCGGCTATGGCTACACCTTC.